This record covers a single TCR delta chain. TCRdb has a much larger clone's protein, which differs at residue 21 from the translation of this DNA, likely because of a read error; what is shown is the protein translated from the DNA. This specimen comes from a study of γδ T cells in repeated Plasmodium falciparum infection. Each sorted gammadelta sample had TRG and TRD chains sequenced. TCRdb reran clone calling via CATT on the multiplex PCR reads. The table records 85,000 to 95,000 delta-chain clones, more than 1.4% of them present only once. CDR3 length: 24 amino acids. From germline, CDR1 is TSWWSYY and CDR2 QGS. Bulk repertoires came from Vgamma9/Vdelta2+ or Vdelta2-negative gammadelta T cells flow-sorted from PBMC.

The V gene reported is TRDV1; the J gene is uncalled; the table gives TRDD3 as D, unverified against the DNA. The origin of this receptor is a pool of human donors (malaria-infected and uninfected, not separated). The sample taken for sequencing was gamma-delta T cells from blood. For the CDR3, the DNA is TGTGCTCTTGGGGAACTCGTATTAATTTCAGGGAGTGGGGGATACGAAGGGTACACCGATAACCTCATCTTT. Protein sequence: CALGELVLISGSGGYEGYTDNLIF.